This passage covers 20 T cell receptor beta chains from one sample sequenced in a study of response to subunit inactivated influenza vaccine. One entry per CDR3 protein, called by TCRdb with MiXCR from the RT-PCR reads. The sample carries a few hundred thousand distinct CDR3 sequences, approximately 7.3% recorded once. The starting material was PBMCs from blood, obtained approximately 25 months after vaccination. The origin of the receptors is a man between 50 and 75 years old who received an inactivated influenza vaccine.

The chain uses TRBV10-1 and TRBJ2-3; possibly TRBD1 or TRBD2 for D (5 bases each). The V end lost 8 bases, the J end lost 1 base, and 25 bases lay between the germline ends. CDR3 length: 18 residues. Looked up from germline, CDR1 is WNHNN and CDR2 is SYGVQD (reference sequence). This CDR3 reads CASPLTRGIIEGTDTQYF. The CDR3 DNA is TGCGCCAGCCCCCTTACTAGGGGAATTATAGAGGGCACAGATACGCAGTATTTT.

The chain has TRBV25-1 and TRBJ1-1; D unresolved. The germline gives CDR1 MGHDK, CDR2 SYGVNS. The CDR3 runs 14 residues. The V end lost 2 bases, the J end lost 0 bases, and 7 bases lay between the germline ends. The CDR3 is CASSEGGMNTEAFF. CDR3 nucleotide sequence: TGTGCCAGCAGTGAAGGCGGAATGAACACTGAAGCTTTCTTT.

This clonotype was picked up many times. The chain combines TRBV28 with TRBJ1-5, with D unclear. The CDR3 contains 13 residues. The germline gives CDR1 MDHEN, CDR2 SYDVKM. Trimming removed 4 bases from V and 12 bases from J, with 16 bases in between. The CDR3, as DNA: TGTGCCAGCAGTTCCCACATGACCCCTGACCAGCATTTT. Translating it yields CASSSHMTPDQHF.

This clonotype was found a few times. The chain has TRBV12-3 or TRBV12-4 and TRBJ2-1, with TRBD1 matching over 9 bases. The junction had 9 bases not matched to a gene; V was cut back by 5 bases and J by 4 bases. CDR3 length: 16 amino acids. The CDR3 protein is CASSALRDRVYNEQFF. CDR3 coding DNA: TGTGCCAGCAGTGCGCTCCGGGACAGGGTATACAATGAGCAGTTCTTC.

This clonotype was recorded at least ten times. This chain uses TRBV5-1 with TRBJ2-7; D is unresolved. Trimming left V 5 bases short and J 0 bases short, with 9 bases between. Germline V gene lookup returns CDR1 SGHRS and CDR2 YFSETQ. There are 13 residues in the CDR3. The DNA of the CDR3 is TGCGCCAGCAGTCTAAGGATCTCCTACGAGCAGTACTTC. Protein: CASSLRISYEQYF.

In its sample, this clonotype was seen many times. A read error may produce the germline difference seen at one junction end. V gene TRBV7-7 combines with J gene TRBJ1-1, with D hard to call. This CDR3 has 13 amino acids. Germline lookup yields CDR1 SSHAT and CDR2 FNYEAQ (reference sequence). CDR3 region: CASSRAPNTEAFF. In DNA, the CDR3 is TGTGCTAGCAGCCGCGCCCCGAACACTGAAGCTTTCTTT.

This clonotype was observed many times. This chain connects TRBV6-1 to TRBJ1-5, with D possibly matching TRBD1 (5 bases). Trimming stripped 6 bases from V and 3 bases from J, with 15 bases between. There are 15 residues in the CDR3. Germline CDR1 MNHNS, CDR2 SASEGT. The CDR3 spells CASSPTLGPNQPQHF. The CDR3, as DNA: TGTGCCAGCAGCCCTACCCTGGGGCCCAATCAGCCCCAGCATTTT.

This clonotype was counted only a few times. The V call is TRBV14, the J call TRBJ2-1; the match to TRBD2 covers 12 bases. The CDR3 has 14 amino acids. V was pared by 3 bases and J by 12 bases, with 6 bases of the junction left unmatched. Looked up from germline, CDR1 is SGHDN and CDR2 is FVKESK. CDR3: CASSQSSGRAAQFF. CDR3 nucleotides: TGTGCCAGCAGCCAGTCTAGCGGGAGGGCCGCGCAGTTCTTC. The whole variable domain, remainder taken from reference TRBV14 and TRBJ2-1, is EAGVTQFPSHSVIEKGQTVTLRCDPISGHDNLYWYRRVMGKEIKFLLHFVKESKQDESGMPNNRFLAERTGGTYSTLKVQPAELEDSGVYFCASSQSSGRAAQFFGPGTRLTVL.

This clonotype was counted ten times or more. V usage is TRBV11-2 and J usage is TRBJ2-3, with 9 bases matching TRBD1. The V gene end was trimmed by 2 bases and the J gene end by 7 bases; junction bases not matched to a gene: 16. Per germline, CDR1 SGHAT and CDR2 FQNNGV. The CDR3 is 18 amino acids. The CDR3, as DNA: TGTGCCAGCAGCTTACGGAGGACCGGGACAGGGATTTTAAATACGCAGTATTTT. Translated: CASSLRRTGTGILNTQYF.

This clonotype was counted ten times or more. The chain employs TRBV5-1 and TRBJ2-3, with 7 positions matching TRBD2. Germline lookup yields CDR1 SGHRS and CDR2 YFSETQ. After removal of 4 bases from V and 2 bases from J, the junction contained 7 bases not matched to a gene. This CDR3 is 15 amino acids long. The DNA for the CDR3 is TGCGCCAGCAGCCCCAGCGGGATTCACACAGATACGCAGTATTTT. This translates into CASSPSGIHTDTQYF.

This clonotype was seen at least ten times. The V gene is TRBV4-3, the J gene TRBJ1-6; TRBD1 is a possible D gene (5 bases). The V and J ends lost 0 bases and 10 bases respectively, with 13 bases between them. The germline CDR1 and CDR2 sequences are LGHNA and YSLEER. The CDR3 is made up of 15 amino acids. The CDR3 DNA reads as TGCGCCAGCAGCCAAGAGGCAGGGCGGTCCTCACCCCTCCACTTT. Amino acid sequence: CASSQEAGRSSPLHF.

This clonotype has at least ten counts. The rearrangement uses TRBV10-3 and TRBJ2-7; 15 bases match TRBD2. This CDR3 is built from 15 residues. V gave up 5 bases and J gave up 3 bases; unmatched junction bases: 2. CDR1 and CDR2 from the germline V gene are ENHRY and SYGVKD. CDR3 DNA sequence: TGTGCCATCAGTAAGGGACTAGCGGGAGGCTACGAGCAGTACTTC. Its protein product is CAISKGLAGGYEQYF.

The V gene is TRBV9, the J gene TRBJ2-3; tentative D call: TRBD2 (5 bases). This CDR3 comprises 16 residues. Germline loops: CDR1 SGDLS, CDR2 YYNGEE. V was shortened by 4 bases and J by 1 base, with 16 bases between the two germline ends. In nucleotides, the CDR3 is TGTGCCAGCAGCCCACTGGGAGCAGGAGGCACAGATACGCAGTATTTT. Its protein product is CASSPLGAGGTDTQYF. Full variable domain (missing parts from reference TRBV9 and TRBJ2-3): DSGVTQTPKHLITATGQRVTLRCSPRSGDLSVYWYQQSLDQGLQFLIQYYNGEERAKGNILERFSAQQFPDLHSELNLSSLELGDSALYFCASSPLGAGGTDTQYFGPGTRLTVL.

In this sample, this clonotype turned up many times. The V call is TRBV15, the J call TRBJ2-1; 12 nucleotides align to TRBD2. In germline, CDR1 is LNHNV, CDR2 YYDKDF (reference sequence). The V segment lost 0 bases and the J segment 8 bases; nucleotides outside the gene matches: 2. The CDR3 is 15 amino acids. CDR3 sequence reads: CATSRDASGGDEQFF. For the CDR3, the DNA is TGTGCCACCAGCAGAGATGCTAGCGGGGGGGATGAGCAGTTCTTC.

This clonotype turned up a few times. This chain connects TRBV5-1 to TRBJ2-3, with D perhaps matching TRBD1 or TRBD2 (6 bases each). The germline gives CDR1 SGHRS, CDR2 YFSETQ. Trimming shortened V by 0 bases and J by 4 bases, and 12 bases separated the two germline ends. CDR3 size: 15 residues. CDR3 bases: TGCGCCAGCAGCTTGGCCTGGGGGGCAGCAGATACGCAGTATTTT. This gives the protein CASSLAWGAADTQYF.

This clonotype showed up many times. The V call is TRBV9, the J call TRBJ1-1, with D perhaps TRBD1 (6 bases). This CDR3 is built from 14 residues. The germline V and J ends were trimmed by 4 bases and 4 bases, with 14 bases remaining between them. Germline loops: CDR1 SGDLS, CDR2 YYNGEE. The CDR3 region has the DNA TGTGCCAGCAGCCCGCAGGGAGGGGGCACTGAAGCTTTCTTT. Translation: CASSPQGGGTEAFF.

This clonotype was counted a few times. The chain employs TRBV4-1 and TRBJ2-7; no clear D gene. This CDR3 spans 15 amino acids. Germline V gene data show CDR1 as MGHRA and CDR2 as YSYEKL. Deletions cut 0 bases from V and 0 bases from J, with 9 bases between. The CDR3 region is CASSQEDTVSYEQYF. The CDR3 DNA reads as TGCGCCAGCAGCCAAGAAGACACCGTCTCCTACGAGCAGTACTTC.

The chain uses TRBV9 and TRBJ2-1, with 7 bases lining up with TRBD2. The CDR3 spans 14 residues. J lost 7 bases, V lost 2 bases, and 6 bases had no gene match. Germline V gene lookup returns CDR1 SGDLS and CDR2 YYNGEE. CDR3 coding DNA: TGTGCCAGCAGCGTTGGCGGGAGTAGTAATGAGCAGTTCTTC. This gives the protein CASSVGGSSNEQFF.

This chain uses TRBV20-1 with TRBJ2-5, with 7 bases matching TRBD2. There are 14 residues in the CDR3. Germline CDR1 DFQATT, CDR2 SNEGSKA (reference sequence). With V trimmed by 6 bases and J by 1 base, 8 bases remained unmatched. The CDR3: CSAETSRSQETQYF. CDR3 in DNA: TGCAGTGCCGAGACTAGCAGATCCCAAGAGACCCAGTACTTC.

This chain links TRBV27 with TRBJ2-7; D gene uncertain. CDR1 and CDR2 (germline): MNHEY, SMNVEV (reference sequence). The CDR3 has 14 residues. V was trimmed by 3 bases and J by 5 bases, leaving 14 bases between them. The chain's CDR3 is CASSFSRSKNEQYF. CDR3 nucleotide sequence: TGTGCCAGCAGTTTTAGCAGGTCGAAGAACGAGCAGTACTTC.